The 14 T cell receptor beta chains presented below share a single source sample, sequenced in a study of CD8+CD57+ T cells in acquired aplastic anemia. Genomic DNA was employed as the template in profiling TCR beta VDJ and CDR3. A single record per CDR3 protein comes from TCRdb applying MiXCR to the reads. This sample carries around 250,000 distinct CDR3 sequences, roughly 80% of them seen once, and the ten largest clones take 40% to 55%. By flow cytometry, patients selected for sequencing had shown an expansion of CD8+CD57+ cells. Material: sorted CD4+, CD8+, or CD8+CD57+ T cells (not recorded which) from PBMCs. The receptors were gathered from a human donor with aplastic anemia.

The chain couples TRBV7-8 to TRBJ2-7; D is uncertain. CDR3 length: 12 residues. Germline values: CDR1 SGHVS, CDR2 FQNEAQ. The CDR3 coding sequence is TGTGCCAGCAGCTTAGATGGAGCCGACCATAACGTC. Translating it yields CASSLDGADHNV.

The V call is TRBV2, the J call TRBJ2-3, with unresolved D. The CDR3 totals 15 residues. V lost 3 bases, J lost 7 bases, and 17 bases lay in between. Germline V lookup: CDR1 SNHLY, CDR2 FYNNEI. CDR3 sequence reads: CASSEERAASNTQYF. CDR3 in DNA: TGTGCCAGCAGTGAGGAAAGGGCCGCCTCGAATACGCAGTATTTT.

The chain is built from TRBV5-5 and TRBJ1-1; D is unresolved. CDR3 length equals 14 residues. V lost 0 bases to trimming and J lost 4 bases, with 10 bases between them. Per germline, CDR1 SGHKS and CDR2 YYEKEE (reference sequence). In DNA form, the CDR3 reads TGTGCCAGCAGCTTGGGGAGGGAAGTCACTGAAGCTTTCTTT. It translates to CASSLGREVTEAFF.

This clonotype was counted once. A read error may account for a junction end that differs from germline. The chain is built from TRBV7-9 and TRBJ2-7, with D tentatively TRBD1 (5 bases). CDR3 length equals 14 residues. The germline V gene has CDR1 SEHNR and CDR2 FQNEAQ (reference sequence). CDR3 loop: CATSFQGRAYDQYF. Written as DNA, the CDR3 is TGTGCCACCAGCTTCCAGGGCCGAGCCTACGACCAGTACTTC. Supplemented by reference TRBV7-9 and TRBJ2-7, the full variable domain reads DTGVSQNPRHKITKRGQNVTFRCDPISEHNRLYWYRQTLGQGPEFLTYFQNEAQLEKSRLLSDRFSAERPKGSFSTLEIQRTEQGDSAMYLCATSFQGRAYDQYFGPGTRLTVT.

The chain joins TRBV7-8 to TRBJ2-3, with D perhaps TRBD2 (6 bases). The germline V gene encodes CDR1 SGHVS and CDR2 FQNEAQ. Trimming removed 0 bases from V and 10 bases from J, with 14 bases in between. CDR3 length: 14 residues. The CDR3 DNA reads TGTGCCAGCAGCTTAGCGGGAGGTCGCACTGCGCAGTATTTT. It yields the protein CASSLAGGRTAQYF.

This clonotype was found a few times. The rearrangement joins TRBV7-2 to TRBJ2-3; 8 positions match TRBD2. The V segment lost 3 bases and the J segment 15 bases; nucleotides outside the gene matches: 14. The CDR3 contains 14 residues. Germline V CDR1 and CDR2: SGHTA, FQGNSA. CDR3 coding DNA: TGTGCCAGCAGCTTGGCGGGGGGCGCCGACACTCGCTATTTT. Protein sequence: CASSLAGGADTRYF.

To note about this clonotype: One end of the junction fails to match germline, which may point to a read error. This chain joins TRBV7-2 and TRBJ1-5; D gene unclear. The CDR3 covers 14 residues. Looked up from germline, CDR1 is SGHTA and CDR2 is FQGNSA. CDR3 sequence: CASSYSYSTQPRHF. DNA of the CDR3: TGTGCCAGCAGTTACTCATATAGCACTCAGCCCCGGCATTTT.

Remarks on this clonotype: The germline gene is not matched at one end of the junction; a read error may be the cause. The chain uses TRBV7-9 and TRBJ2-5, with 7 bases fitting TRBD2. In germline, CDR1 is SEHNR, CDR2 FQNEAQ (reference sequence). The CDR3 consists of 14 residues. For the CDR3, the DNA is TGTGCCAGCAGCATAGAAAGAAGCGGGGAGACCCAGGACTTC. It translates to CASSIERSGETQDF.

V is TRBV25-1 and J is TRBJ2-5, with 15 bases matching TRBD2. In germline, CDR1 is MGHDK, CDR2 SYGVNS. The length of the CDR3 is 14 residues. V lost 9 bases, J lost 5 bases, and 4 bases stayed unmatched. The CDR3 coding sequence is TGTGCCAGTAGGACTAGCGGGAGGGCGGAGACCCAGTACTTC. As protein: CASRTSGRAETQYF.

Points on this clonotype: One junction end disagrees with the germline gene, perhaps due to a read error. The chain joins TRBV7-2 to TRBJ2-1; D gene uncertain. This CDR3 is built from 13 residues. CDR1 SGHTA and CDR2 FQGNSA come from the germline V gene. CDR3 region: CASSLSRRNEQHF. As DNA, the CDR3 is TGTGCCAGCAGCTTATCGCGACGCAATGAGCAGCACTTC. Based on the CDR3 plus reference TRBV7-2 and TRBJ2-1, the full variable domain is GAGVSQSPSNKVTEKGKDVELRCDPISGHTALYWYRQSLGQGLEFLIYFQGNSAPDKSGLPSDRFSAERTGGSVSTLTIQRTQQEDSAVYLCASSLSRRNEQHFGPGTRLTVL.

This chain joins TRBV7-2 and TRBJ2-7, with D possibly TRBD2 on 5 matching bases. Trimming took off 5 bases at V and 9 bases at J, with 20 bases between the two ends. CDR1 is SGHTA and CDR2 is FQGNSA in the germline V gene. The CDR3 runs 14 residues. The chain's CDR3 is CASSGGHVTDTQYF. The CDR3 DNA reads TGTGCCAGCAGCGGCGGGCACGTAACAGACACGCAGTACTTC.

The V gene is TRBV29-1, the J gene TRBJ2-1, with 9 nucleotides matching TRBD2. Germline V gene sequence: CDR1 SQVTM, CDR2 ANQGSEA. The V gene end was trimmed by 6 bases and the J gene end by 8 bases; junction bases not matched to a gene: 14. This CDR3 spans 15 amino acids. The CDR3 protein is CSVEPVSGGSDEQFF. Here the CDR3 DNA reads TGCAGCGTGGAACCGGTTAGCGGGGGATCAGATGAGCAGTTCTTC.

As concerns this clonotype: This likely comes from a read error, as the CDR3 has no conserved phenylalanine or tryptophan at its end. The CDR3 loop is CASSSEVTGAQFH. DNA for the CDR3: TGTGCCAGCAGCTCCGAGGTTACGGGTGCACAGTTCCAC. The V call is TRBV7-2, the J call TRBJ2-1; no firm D call. Germline lookup yields CDR1 SGHTA and CDR2 FQGNSA. The V end was cut by 4 bases, the J end by 13 bases, with 17 bases between. This CDR3 is 13 amino acids long.

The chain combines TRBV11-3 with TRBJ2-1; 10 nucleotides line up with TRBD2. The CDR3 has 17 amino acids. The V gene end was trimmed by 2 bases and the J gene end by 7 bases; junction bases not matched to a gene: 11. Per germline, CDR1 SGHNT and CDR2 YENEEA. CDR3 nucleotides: TGTGCCAGCAGCTTACATCTGACAGCGGGAGGGGGGAATGAGCAGTTCTTC. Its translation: CASSLHLTAGGGNEQFF.